This T cell receptor (beta chain) was recorded in a study of cytotoxic CD8 clonotypes in ibrutinib-treated CLL. For the study at large: A median around twelve months of treatment, range 6 to 36, preceded the collection of response samples. Study-level points and caveats: Treatment saw public clonotypes, which were uncommon, either contract or stay stable. Circulating CD8+ T-cell counts were tracked by baseline clonality, which exceeded that of age-matched healthy donors.

Depths of 1 in 200,000 to 1 in 1 million T cells were the sequencing target. TCRdb keeps only in-frame clones here, not all; method: immunoSEQ multiplex PCR. The table records roughly 200,000 clones, roughly 79% of them present only once. In regard to this clone: Its antigen remains unidentified.

This CDR3 region has 12 residues. Trimming removed 6 bases at V and 0 bases at J, with 4 bases between. The germline V gene encodes CDR1 WSHSY and CDR2 SAAADI. The starting material was PBMCs, obtained after 12 months of ibrutinib treatment. The genes are TRBV10-2 and TRBJ2-3; no clear D. This TCR was sampled from a human donor with chronic lymphocytic leukemia. The CDR3 nucleotides read TGCGCCAGCAGCCCTAGCACAGATACGCAGTATTTT. This encodes CASSPSTDTQYF.